This T cell receptor (beta chain) was sequenced in a study of control samples from healthy donors and cancer patients. The method was immunoSEQ multiplex PCR; TCRdb's version includes in-frame clones alone and lacks a portion of them. The sample has 150,000 to 200,000 clones; 75% to 95% are singletons. The germline CDR1 and CDR2 sequences are SQVTM and ANQGSEA. V lost 7 bases, J lost 4 bases, and 7 bases stayed unmatched. The CDR3 has 13 amino acids. Material for sequencing was blood. The chain links TRBV29-1 to TRBJ2-1, with TRBD1 matching 7 bases. The TCR was taken from a woman in her twenties or thirties in good health. CDR3 nucleotides: TGCAGCGGACAGGGTTACCATTACAATGAGCAGTTCTTC. The encoded protein is CSGQGYHYNEQFF.